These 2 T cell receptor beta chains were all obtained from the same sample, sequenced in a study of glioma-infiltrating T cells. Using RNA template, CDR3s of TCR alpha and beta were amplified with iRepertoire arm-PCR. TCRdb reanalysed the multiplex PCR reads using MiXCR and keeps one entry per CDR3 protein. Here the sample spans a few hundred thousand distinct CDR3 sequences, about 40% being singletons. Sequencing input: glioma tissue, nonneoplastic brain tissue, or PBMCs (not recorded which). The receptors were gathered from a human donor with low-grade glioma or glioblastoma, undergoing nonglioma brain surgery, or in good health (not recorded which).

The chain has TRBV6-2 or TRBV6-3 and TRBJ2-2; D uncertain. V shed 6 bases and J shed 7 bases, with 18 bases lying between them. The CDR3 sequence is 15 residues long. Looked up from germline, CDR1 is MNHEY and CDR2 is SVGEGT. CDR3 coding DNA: TGTGCCAGCAGCACGTCTGGATCCGTCGGCGGGGAGCTGTTTTTT. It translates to CASSTSGSVGGELFF.

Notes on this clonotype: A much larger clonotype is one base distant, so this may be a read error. The CDR3 DNA sequence: TGTGCCATCGGTGGCCAAGGTCCGGGGAGCTCCTATAATTCACCCCTCCACTTT. This codes for CAIGGQGPGSSYNSPLHF. The V call is TRBV6-2 or TRBV6-3, the J call TRBJ1-6; D call uncertain. The CDR3 is made up of 18 amino acids. Trimming left V 10 bases short and J 0 bases short, with 22 bases between. CDR1 is MNHEY and CDR2 is SVGEGT in the germline V gene.